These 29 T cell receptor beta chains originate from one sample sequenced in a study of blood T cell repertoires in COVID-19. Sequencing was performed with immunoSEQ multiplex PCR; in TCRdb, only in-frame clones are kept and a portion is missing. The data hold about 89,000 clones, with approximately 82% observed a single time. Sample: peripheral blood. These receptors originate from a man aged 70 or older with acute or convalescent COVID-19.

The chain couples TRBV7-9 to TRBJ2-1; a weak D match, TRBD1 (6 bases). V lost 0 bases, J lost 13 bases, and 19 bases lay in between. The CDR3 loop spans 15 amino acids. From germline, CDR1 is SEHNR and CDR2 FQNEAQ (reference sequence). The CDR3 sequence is CASSLAFVVGAGQFF. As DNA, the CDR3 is TGTGCCAGCAGCTTAGCATTTGTTGTGGGGGCCGGACAGTTCTTC.

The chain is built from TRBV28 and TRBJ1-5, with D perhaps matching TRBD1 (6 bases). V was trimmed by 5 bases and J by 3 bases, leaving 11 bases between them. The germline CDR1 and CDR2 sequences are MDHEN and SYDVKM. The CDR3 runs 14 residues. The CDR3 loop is CASSPGGANQPQHF. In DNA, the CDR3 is TGTGCCAGCAGTCCTGGGGGGGCCAATCAGCCCCAGCATTTT.

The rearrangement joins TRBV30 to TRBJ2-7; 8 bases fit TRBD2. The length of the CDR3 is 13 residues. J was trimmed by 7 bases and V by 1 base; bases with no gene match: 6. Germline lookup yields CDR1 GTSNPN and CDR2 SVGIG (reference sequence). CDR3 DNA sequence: TGTGCCTGGAGTGCCGACCCTAGCGGGGAGCAGTACTTC. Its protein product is CAWSADPSGEQYF.

The CDR3 loop is CASSINRSGEQFF. DNA of the CDR3: TGTGCCAGCAGCATAAACAGGTCCGGTGAGCAGTTCTTC. The chain employs TRBV12-3 or TRBV12-4 and TRBJ2-1; possible D gene TRBD1, 5 bases. Trimming removed 6 bases at V and 9 bases at J, with 15 bases between. The CDR3 consists of 13 residues.

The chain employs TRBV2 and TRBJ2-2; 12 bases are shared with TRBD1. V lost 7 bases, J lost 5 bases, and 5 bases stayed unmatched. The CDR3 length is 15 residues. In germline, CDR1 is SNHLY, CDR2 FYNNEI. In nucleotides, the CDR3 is TGTGCCAGCACTGGGACAGGGGGCAGGACCGGGGAGCTGTTTTTT. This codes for CASTGTGGRTGELFF.

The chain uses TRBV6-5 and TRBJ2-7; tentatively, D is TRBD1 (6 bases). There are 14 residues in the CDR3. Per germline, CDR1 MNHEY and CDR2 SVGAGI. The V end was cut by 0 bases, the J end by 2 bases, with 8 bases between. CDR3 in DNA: TGTGCCAGCAGTTACTCGGACAGCGCCTACGAGCAGTACTTC. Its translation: CASSYSDSAYEQYF.

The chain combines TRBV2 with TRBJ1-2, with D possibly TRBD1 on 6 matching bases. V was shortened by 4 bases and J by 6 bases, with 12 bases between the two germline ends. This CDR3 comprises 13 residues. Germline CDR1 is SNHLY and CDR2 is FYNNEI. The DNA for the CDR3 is TGTGCCAGCAGTGTCGGGACAACTCATGGCTACACCTTC. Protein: CASSVGTTHGYTF.

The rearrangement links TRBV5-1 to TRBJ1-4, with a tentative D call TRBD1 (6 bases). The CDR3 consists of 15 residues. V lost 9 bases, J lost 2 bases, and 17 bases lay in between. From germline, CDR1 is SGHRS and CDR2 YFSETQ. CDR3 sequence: CATSQGRGTNEKLFF. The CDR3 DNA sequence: TGCGCCACCTCACAGGGCAGAGGGACTAATGAAAAACTGTTTTTT. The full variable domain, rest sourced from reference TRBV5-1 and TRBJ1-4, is KAGVTQTPRYLIKTRGQQVTLSCSPISGHRSVSWYQQTPGQGLQFLFEYFSETQRNKGNFPGRFSGRQFSNSRSEMNVSTLELGDSALYLCATSQGRGTNEKLFFGSGTQLSVL.

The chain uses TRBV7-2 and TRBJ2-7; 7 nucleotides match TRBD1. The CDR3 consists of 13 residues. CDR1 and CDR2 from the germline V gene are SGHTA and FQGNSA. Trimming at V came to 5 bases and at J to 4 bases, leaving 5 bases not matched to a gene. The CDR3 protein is CASSGDREYEQYF. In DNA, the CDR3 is TGTGCCAGCAGCGGGGACAGAGAGTACGAGCAGTACTTC.

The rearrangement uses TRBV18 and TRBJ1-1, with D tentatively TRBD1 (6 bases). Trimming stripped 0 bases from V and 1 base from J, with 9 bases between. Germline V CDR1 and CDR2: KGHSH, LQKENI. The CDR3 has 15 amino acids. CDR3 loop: CASSPPTGENTEAFF. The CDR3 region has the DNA TGTGCCAGCTCACCACCGACAGGAGAGAACACTGAAGCTTTCTTT.

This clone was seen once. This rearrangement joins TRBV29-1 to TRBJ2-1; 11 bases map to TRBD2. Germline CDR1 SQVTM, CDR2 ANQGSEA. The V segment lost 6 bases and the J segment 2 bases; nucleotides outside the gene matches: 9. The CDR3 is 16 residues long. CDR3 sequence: CSVAKRGLAAYNEQFF. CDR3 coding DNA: TGCAGCGTGGCTAAACGGGGACTAGCGGCCTACAATGAGCAGTTCTTC.

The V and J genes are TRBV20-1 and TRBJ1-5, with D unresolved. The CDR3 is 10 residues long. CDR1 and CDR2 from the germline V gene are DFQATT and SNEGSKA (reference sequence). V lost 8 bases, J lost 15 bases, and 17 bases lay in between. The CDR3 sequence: CSYGSRLAHF. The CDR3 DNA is TGCAGTTATGGGAGTCGGTTAGCGCATTTT.

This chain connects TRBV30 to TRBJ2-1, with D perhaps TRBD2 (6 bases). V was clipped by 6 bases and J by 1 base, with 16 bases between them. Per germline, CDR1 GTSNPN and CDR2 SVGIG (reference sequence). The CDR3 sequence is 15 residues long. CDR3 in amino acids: CACLKRAPSYNEQFF. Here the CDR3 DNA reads TGTGCCTGCTTGAAGCGGGCTCCTTCCTACAATGAGCAGTTCTTC.

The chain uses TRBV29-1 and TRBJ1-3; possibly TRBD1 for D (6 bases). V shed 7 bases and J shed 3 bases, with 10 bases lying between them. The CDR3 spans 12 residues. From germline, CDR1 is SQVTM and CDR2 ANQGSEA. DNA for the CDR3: TGCAGCGCCGGACAGCTTGGAAACACCATATATTTT. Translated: CSAGQLGNTIYF.

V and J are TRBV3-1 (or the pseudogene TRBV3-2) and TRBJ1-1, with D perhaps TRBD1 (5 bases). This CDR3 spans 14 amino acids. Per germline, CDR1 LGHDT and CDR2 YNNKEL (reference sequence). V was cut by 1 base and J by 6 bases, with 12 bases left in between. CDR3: CASSQAPGLPEAFF. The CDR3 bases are TGTGCCAGCAGCCAAGCGCCAGGGCTACCTGAAGCTTTCTTT.

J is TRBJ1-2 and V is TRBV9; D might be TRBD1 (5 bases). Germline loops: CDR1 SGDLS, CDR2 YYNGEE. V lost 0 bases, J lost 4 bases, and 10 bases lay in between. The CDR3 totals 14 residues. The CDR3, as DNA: TGTGCCAGCAGCGTAGGACAGACCTCCTATGGCTACACCTTC. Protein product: CASSVGQTSYGYTF.

CDR3 bases: TGTGCCAGCAGCCACGGACAGGGGTCAGATACGCAGTATTTT. Translated, it gives CASSHGQGSDTQYF. The chain couples TRBV7-2 to TRBJ2-3; 9 positions agree with TRBD1. V lost 5 bases, J lost 4 bases, and 4 bases stayed unmatched. Germline-derived CDR1 and CDR2 are SGHTA and FQGNSA. The CDR3 loop spans 14 amino acids.

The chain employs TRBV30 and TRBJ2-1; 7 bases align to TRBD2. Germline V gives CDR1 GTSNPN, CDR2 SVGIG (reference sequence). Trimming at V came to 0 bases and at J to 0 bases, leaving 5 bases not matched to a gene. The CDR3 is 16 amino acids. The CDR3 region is CAWSVPAGSSYNEQFF. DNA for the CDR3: TGTGCCTGGAGTGTACCAGCGGGGAGCTCCTACAATGAGCAGTTCTTC. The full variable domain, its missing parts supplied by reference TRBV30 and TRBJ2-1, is SQTIHQWPATLVQPVGSPLSLECTVEGTSNPNLYWYRQAAGRGLQLLFYSVGIGQISSEVPQNLSASRPQDRQFILSSKKLLLSDSGFYLCAWSVPAGSSYNEQFFGPGTRLTVL.

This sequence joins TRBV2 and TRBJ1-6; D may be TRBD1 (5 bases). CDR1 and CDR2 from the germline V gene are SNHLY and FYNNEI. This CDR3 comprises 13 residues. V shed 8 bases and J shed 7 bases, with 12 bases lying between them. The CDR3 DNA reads TGTGCCAGCCGAAAAGGGGTAAATTCACCCCTCCACTTT. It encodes CASRKGVNSPLHF.

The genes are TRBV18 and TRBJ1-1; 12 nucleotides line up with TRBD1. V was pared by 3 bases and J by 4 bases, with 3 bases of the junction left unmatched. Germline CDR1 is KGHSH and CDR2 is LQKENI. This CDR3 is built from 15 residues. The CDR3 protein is CASSPGTGGLTEAFF. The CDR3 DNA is TGTGCCAGCTCACCCGGGACAGGGGGCCTCACTGAAGCTTTCTTT.

CDR3 protein: CASSPGQGASGYTF. CDR3 nucleotides: TGTGCCAGCAGCCCGGGACAGGGGGCATCGGGCTACACCTTC. V and J are TRBV7-8 and TRBJ1-2; 12 nucleotides agree with TRBD1. V shed 5 bases, J shed 8 bases, and the junction held 6 bases outside the gene matches. This CDR3 is built from 14 residues. Per the germline V gene, CDR1 is SGHVS and CDR2 is FQNEAQ.

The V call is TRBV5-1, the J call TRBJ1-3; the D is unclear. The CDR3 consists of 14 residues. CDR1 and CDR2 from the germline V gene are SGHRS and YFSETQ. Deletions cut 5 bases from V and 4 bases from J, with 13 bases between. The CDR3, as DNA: TGCGCCAGCAGATATACTATCGACGGAAACACCATATATTTT. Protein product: CASRYTIDGNTIYF.

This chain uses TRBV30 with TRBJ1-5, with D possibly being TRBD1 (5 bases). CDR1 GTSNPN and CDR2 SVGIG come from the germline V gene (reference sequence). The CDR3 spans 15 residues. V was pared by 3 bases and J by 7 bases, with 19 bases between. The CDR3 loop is CAWSLGQGERQPQHF. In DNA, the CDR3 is TGTGCCTGGAGCCTAGGCCAGGGCGAACGACAGCCCCAGCATTTT. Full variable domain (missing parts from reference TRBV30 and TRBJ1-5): SQTIHQWPATLVQPVGSPLSLECTVEGTSNPNLYWYRQAAGRGLQLLFYSVGIGQISSEVPQNLSASRPQDRQFILSSKKLLLSDSGFYLCAWSLGQGERQPQHFGDGTRLSIL.

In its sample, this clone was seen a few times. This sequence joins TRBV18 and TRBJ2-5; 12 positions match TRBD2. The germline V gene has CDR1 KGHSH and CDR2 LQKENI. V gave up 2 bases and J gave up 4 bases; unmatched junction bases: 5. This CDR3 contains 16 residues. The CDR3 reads CASSPETSGSSETQYF. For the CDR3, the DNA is TGTGCCAGCTCACCAGAGACTAGCGGGAGCTCAGAGACCCAGTACTTC.

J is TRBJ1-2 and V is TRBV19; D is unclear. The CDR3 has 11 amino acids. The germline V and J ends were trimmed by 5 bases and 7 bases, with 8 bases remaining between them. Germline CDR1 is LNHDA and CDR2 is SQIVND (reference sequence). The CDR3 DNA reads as TGTGCCAGTAGTGTGGCAACTGGCTACACCTTC. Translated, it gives CASSVATGYTF.

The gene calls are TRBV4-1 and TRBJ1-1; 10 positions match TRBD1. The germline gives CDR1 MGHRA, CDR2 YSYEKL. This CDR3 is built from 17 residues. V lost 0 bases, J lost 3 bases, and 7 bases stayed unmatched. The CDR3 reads CASSQEGRTGGHTEAFF. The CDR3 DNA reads TGCGCCAGCAGCCAAGAAGGGAGGACAGGGGGTCACACTGAAGCTTTCTTT.

For the CDR3, the DNA is TGTGCCAGCAGCTCGACAGGGGGTGGAACTGAAGCTTTCTTT. Translating it yields CASSSTGGGTEAFF. The chain employs TRBV7-2 and TRBJ1-1; TRBD1 aligns across 9 bases. The CDR3 totals 14 residues. Germline CDR1 reads SGHTA; CDR2 reads FQGNSA. J lost 5 bases, V lost 4 bases, and 5 bases had no gene match.

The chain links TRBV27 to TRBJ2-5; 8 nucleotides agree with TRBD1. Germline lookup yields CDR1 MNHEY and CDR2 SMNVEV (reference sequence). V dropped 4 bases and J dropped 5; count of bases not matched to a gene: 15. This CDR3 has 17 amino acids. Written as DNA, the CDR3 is TGTGCCAGCAGTTCCTCCCGAAGGACAGGGTTTGAGGAGACCCAGTACTTC. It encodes CASSSSRRTGFEETQYF.

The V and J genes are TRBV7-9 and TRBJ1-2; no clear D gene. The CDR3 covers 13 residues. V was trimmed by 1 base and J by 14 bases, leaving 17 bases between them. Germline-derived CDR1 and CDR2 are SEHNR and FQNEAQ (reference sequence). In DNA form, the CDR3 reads TGTGCCAGCAGCTTAGGGTCGGCGGCCGTAGTGACCTTC. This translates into CASSLGSAAVVTF.